This T cell receptor (beta chain) was observed in a study of blood T cells in healthy people across ages. This clonotype was seen more than once but under ten times. What it binds is not known. The V gene's germline CDR1 is SGDLS and CDR2 YYNGEE. With V trimmed by 3 bases and J by 8 bases, 19 bases remained unmatched. The CDR3 runs 17 residues. A second PCR, run for roughly 7 to 11 cycles, used a sample-barcoded 5' primer plus a J-beta primer mix. TCRdb re-analysed the 5' RACE reads in MiXCR, keeping a single row per CDR3 protein. The sample lists about 1.8 million distinct CDR3 sequences, about 50% occurring once. Findings and caveats of the study: Possibly, changes in expanded clonotypes were confounded because donor CMV status was unknown.

The donors, aged roughly 6 to 90, were healthy Caucasians from Russia. This receptor was identified in a woman in her forties in good health. The specimen was blood. J is TRBJ1-2 and V is TRBV9; TRBD1 agrees at 7 bases. In DNA form, the CDR3 reads TGTGCCAGCAGCGATAGTACCTCAACCGGGACAGAAGACGGCTACACCTTC. Translation gives CASSDSTSTGTEDGYTF.